The source of this T cell receptor beta chain is a study of blood T cell repertoires in COVID-19 (dated by TCRdb to about 2020). General notes on the study: Samples covering the acute and convalescent phases of COVID-19 were provided by collaborators in the United States, Italy and Spain. The prospective study material was composed of cDNA or gDNA derived from T cells, B-cell-depleted T cells, or PBMCs. The dataset comprised deeply sampled blood TCRbeta repertoires from subjects exposed to, actively infected with, or recovered from COVID-19. A freely available public database, intended as a resource for researchers studying the immune response to SARS-CoV-2, is where the repertoires were released. The samples were drawn from the first 160 participants of the ongoing ImmuneRACE study and from 1,254 subjects provided by 6 global collaborators. Sample metadata almost always included a de-identified subject ID, COVID-19 status, age in years and sex. Where HLA class I and class II types were available, the types were taken from metadata supplied by the sample provider, not from assay-based typing.

Each collaborating institution followed its own protocols to collect whole blood in K2EDTA tubes. For TCRbeta analysis, collaborators shipped samples in one of three forms: frozen whole blood, isolated PBMCs, or DNA extracted from either of those sample types. General study outcomes and caveats: Clinical and demographic metadata were provided uncurated, with the amount varying by source and participant.

The germline V gene specifies ENHRY as CDR1 and SYGVKD as CDR2. V is shortened by 7 bases, J by 1 base, and the region joining them spans 13 bases. Spanning cysteine to phenylalanine, the CDR3 consists of 14 amino acids. Just the 42-base CDR3 DNA is kept, in frame starting at base 1. TCRbeta CDR3 regions were amplified from genomic DNA using the immunoSEQ Assay, a bias-controlled multiplex PCR. For the original study's pipeline: The number of nucleated cells in each sample was estimated by amplification of reference gene primers within the assay. Sequence reads were collapsed and filtered to measure the absolute abundance of every unique TCRbeta CDR3 rearrangement. Productive Simpson clonality was computed per sample as the square root of Simpson's diversity index over productive rearrangements. TCRdb carries this immuneACCESS record with in-frame sequences only. Its versions omit some clonotypes, under half of them owing to an unresolved V gene in the studies checked, with the rest unexplained. D and trimming come from the DNA, and the V and J calls and clone size come from that table. Present in this sample are 120,000 to 150,000 clones, roughly 81% of which were seen just once. Approximately 8.4% of the sample comes from the top ten.

This clone was observed once. What this receptor recognizes is not known. Qualities for individual bases were not recorded, and no much larger clone is one base off. The sequence was obtained from a human donor with acute or convalescent COVID-19. The donor label of this sample is uncertain. The chain couples TRBV10-3 to TRBJ2-5; D gene: possibly TRBD2, on 6 matching bases. The sample was peripheral blood. The sequenced DNA: TGTGCCATCAATTTCGGGGGACCCCAAGAGACCCAGTACTTC. It codes for CAINFGGPQETQYF.